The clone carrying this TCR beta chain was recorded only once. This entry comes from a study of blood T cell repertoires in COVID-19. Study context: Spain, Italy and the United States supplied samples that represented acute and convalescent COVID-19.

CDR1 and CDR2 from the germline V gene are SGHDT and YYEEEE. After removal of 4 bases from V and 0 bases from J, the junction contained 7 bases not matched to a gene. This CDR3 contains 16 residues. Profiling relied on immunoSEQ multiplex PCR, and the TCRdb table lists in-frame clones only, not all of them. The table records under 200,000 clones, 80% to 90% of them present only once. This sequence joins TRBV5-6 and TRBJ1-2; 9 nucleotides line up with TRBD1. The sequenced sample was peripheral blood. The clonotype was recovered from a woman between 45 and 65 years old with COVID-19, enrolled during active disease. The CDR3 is CASSMTNRGPNYGYTF. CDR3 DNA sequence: TGTGCCAGCAGCATGACCAACAGGGGGCCTAACTATGGCTACACCTTC.